This TCR beta chain was profiled in a study of human T cells and chemical hapten exposure. As to time point: patch test 1, 2 weeks after DPC sensitization. Treatment: therapeutic diphenylcyclopropenone sensitization with weekly scalp DPC. TCRdb passed the RACE reads through MiXCR, listing each CDR3 protein once. Of about 340,000 distinct CDR3 sequences listed, 5.5% to 8% were seen once; the top ten hold 8% to 9%. This clonotype has at least ten counts. What it recognizes is unknown. The CDR3 totals 16 residues. Trimming pared 6 bases from V and 1 base from J, leaving 18 bases between. Germline V gene lookup returns CDR1 LGHNA and CDR2 YSLEER. Study conclusions and caveats: Following DPC sensitization, TCRs present above 1 in 1000 frequency showed no change.

Material: whole blood, obtained in connection with sensitization to the hapten diphenylcyclopropenone (DPC). The chain joins TRBV4-3 to TRBJ1-1, with a possible D match to TRBD1 (5 bases). This receptor was obtained from a woman aged 18-29 years with alopecia areata. Some clones in this sample may be carry-over from other donors' samples. The CDR3 nucleotides are TGCGCCAGCAGATTAGGCGCCGGGACGTCGAACACTGAAGCTTTCTTT. It specifies CASRLGAGTSNTEAFF.